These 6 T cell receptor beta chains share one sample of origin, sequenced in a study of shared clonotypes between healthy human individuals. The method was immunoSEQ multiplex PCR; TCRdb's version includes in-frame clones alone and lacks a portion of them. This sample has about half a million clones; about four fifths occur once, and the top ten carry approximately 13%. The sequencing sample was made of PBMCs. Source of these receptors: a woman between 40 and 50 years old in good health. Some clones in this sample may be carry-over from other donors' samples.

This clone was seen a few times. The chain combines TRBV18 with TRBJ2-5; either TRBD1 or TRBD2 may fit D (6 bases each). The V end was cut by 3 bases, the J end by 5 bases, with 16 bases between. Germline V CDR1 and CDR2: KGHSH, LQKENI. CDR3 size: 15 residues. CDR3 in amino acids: CASSPPEGGYETQYF. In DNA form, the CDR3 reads TGTGCCAGCTCACCCCCCGAGGGGGGATACGAGACCCAGTACTTC.

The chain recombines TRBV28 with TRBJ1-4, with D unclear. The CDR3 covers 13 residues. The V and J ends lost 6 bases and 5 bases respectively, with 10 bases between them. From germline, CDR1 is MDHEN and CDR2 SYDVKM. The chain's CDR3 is CASRLTENEKLFF. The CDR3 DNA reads TGTGCCAGCAGGCTGACGGAAAATGAAAAACTGTTTTTT. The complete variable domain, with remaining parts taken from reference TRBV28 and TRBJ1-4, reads DVKVTQSSRYLVKRTGEKVFLECVQDMDHENMFWYRQDPGLGLRLIYFSYDVKMKEKGDIPEGYSVSREKKERFSLILESASTNQTSMYLCASRLTENEKLFFGSGTQLSVL.

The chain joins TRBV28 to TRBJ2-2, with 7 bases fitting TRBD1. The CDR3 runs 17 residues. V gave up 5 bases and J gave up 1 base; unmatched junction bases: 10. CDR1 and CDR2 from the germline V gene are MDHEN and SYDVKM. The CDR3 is CASSPPGQAGNTGELFF. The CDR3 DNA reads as TGTGCCAGCAGTCCCCCCGGACAGGCGGGGAACACCGGGGAGCTGTTTTTT.

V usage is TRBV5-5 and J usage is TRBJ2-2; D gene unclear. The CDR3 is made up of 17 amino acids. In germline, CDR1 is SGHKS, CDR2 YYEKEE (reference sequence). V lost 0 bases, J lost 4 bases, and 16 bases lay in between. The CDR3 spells CASSLAVGSDGTGELFF. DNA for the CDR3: TGTGCCAGCAGCTTGGCCGTAGGTTCGGACGGCACCGGGGAGCTGTTTTTT.

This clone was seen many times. The CDR3 coding sequence is TGTGCCAGCAGTTTGCTCGGGAGTGAAAAACTGTTTTTT. It is translated as CASSLLGSEKLFF. V usage is TRBV27 and J usage is TRBJ1-4; the D is unclear. In germline, CDR1 is MNHEY, CDR2 SMNVEV (reference sequence). CDR3 size: 13 residues. V gave up 3 bases and J gave up 7 bases, with 9 bases separating them.

The CDR3 coding sequence is TGCGCCAGCAGTGAGGGACTAGCGGGAGTTGAGACCCAGTACTTC. Its translation is CASSEGLAGVETQYF. The chain couples TRBV10-2 to TRBJ2-5; 13 positions match TRBD2. The CDR3 has 15 residues. Trimming at V came to 2 bases and at J to 5 bases, leaving 2 bases not matched to a gene. The V gene's germline CDR1 is WSHSY and CDR2 SAAADI.